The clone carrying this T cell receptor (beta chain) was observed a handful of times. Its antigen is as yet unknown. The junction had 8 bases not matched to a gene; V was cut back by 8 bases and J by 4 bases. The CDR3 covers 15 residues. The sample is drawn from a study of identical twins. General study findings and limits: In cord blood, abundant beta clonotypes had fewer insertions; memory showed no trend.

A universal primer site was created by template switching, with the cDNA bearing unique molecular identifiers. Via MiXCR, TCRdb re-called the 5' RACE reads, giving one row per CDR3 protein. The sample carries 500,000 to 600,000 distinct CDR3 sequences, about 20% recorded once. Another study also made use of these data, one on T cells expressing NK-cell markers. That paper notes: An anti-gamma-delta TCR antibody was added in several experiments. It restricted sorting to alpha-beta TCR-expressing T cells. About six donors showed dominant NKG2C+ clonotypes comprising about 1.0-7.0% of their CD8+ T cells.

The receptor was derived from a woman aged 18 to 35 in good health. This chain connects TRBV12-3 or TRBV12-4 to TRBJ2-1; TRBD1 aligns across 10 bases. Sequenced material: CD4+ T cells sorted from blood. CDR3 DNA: TGTGCCAGCGCATGGGGGACAGGGGAATACAATGAGCAGTTCTTC. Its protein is CASAWGTGEYNEQFF.